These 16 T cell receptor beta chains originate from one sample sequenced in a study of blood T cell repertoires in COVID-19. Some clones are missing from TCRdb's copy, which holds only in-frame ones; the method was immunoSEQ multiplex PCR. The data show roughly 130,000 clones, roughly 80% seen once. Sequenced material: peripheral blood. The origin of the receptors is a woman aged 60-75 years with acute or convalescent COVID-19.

The CDR3 bases are TGTGCCAGCAGCTTAGCCCTAACAGGGGGCAATCAGCCCCAGCATTTT. Its protein is CASSLALTGGNQPQHF. The genes are TRBV7-2 and TRBJ1-5; TRBD1 aligns across 7 bases. CDR3 length: 16 amino acids. The V segment lost 0 bases and the J segment 2 bases; nucleotides outside the gene matches: 4. Germline V lookup: CDR1 SGHTA, CDR2 FQGNSA.

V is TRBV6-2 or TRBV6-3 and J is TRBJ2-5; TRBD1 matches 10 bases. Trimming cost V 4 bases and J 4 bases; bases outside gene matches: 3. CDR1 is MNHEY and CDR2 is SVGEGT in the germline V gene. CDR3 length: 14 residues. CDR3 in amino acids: CASSSTGGGETQYF. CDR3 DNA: TGTGCCAGCAGTTCGACAGGGGGCGGAGAGACCCAGTACTTC.

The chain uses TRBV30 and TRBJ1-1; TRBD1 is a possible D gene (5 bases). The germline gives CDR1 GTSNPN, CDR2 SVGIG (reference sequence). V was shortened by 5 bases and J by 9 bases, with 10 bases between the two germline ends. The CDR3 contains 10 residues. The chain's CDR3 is CAWQGTKAFF. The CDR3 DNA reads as TGTGCCTGGCAAGGGACTAAAGCTTTCTTT.

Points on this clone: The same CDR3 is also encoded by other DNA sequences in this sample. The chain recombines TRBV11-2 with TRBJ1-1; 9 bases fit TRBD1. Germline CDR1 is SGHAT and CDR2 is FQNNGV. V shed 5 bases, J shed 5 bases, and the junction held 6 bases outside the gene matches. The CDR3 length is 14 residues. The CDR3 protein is CASSLQGANTEAFF. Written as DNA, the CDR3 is TGTGCCAGCAGCCTACAGGGGGCGAATACTGAAGCTTTCTTT. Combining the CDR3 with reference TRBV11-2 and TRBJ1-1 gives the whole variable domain EAGVAQSPRYKIIEKRQSVAFWCNPISGHATLYWYQQILGQGPKLLIQFQNNGVVDDSQLPKDRFSAERLKGVDSTLKIQPAKLEDSAVYLCASSLQGANTEAFFGQGTRLTVV.

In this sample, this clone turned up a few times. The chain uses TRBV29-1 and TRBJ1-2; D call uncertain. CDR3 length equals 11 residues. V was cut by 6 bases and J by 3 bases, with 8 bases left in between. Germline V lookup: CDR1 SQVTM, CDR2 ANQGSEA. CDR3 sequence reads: CSVETDYGYTF. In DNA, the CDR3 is TGCAGCGTGGAGACTGACTATGGCTACACCTTC.

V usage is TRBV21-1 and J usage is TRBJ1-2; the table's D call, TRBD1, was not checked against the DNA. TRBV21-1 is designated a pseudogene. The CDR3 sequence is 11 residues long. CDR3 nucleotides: TGTGCCAGCACCCAGAACTATGGCTACACCTTC. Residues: CASTQNYGYTF.

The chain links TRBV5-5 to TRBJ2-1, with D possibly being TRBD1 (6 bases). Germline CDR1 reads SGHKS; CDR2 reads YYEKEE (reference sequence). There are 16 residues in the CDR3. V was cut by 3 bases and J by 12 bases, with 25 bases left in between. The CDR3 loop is CASSSYRVLGNDGQFF. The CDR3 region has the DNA TGTGCCAGCAGCTCCTACAGGGTTTTGGGGAATGATGGGCAGTTCTTC.

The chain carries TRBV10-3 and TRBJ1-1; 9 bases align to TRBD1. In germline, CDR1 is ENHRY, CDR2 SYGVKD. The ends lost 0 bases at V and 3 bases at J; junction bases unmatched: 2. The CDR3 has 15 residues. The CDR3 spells CAISESTGGDTEAFF. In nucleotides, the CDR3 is TGTGCCATCAGTGAGTCGACAGGGGGAGACACTGAAGCTTTCTTT.

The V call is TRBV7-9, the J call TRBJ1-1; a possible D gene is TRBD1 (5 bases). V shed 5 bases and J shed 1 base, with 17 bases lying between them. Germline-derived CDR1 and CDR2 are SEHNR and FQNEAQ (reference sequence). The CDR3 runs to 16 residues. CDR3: CASSAGGNGKNTEAFF. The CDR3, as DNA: TGTGCCAGCAGCGCGGGGGGTAATGGGAAGAACACTGAAGCTTTCTTT.

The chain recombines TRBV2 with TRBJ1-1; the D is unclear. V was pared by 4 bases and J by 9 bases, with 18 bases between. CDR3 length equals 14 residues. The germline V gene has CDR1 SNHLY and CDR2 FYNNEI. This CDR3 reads CASSGGAGRTQAFF. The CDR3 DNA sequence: TGTGCCAGCAGTGGGGGAGCGGGCAGGACTCAAGCTTTCTTT.

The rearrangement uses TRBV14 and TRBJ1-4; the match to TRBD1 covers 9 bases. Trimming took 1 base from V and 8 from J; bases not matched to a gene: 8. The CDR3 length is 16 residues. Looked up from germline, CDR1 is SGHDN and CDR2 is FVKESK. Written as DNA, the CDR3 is TGTGCCAGCAGCCAAGTCGGACAGGGGCCGGGGGAAAAACTGTTTTTT. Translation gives CASSQVGQGPGEKLFF.

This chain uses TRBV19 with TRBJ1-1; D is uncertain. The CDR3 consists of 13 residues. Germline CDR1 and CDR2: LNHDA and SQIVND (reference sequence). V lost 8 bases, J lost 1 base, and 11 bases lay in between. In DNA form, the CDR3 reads TGTGCCAGTTCCACCACGGGGAACACTGAAGCTTTCTTT. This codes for CASSTTGNTEAFF. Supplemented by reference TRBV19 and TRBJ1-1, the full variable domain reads DGGITQSPKYLFRKEGQNVTLSCEQNLNHDAMYWYRQDPGQGLRLIYYSQIVNDFQKGDIAEGYSVSREKKESFPLTVTSAQKNPTAFYLCASSTTGNTEAFFGQGTRLTVV.

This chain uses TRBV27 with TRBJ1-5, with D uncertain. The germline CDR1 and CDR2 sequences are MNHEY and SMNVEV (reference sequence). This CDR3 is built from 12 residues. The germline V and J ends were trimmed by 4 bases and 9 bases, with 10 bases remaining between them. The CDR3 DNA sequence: TGTGCCAGCAGTTCCTTCTCGGGGCCCCAGCATTTT. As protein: CASSSFSGPQHF.

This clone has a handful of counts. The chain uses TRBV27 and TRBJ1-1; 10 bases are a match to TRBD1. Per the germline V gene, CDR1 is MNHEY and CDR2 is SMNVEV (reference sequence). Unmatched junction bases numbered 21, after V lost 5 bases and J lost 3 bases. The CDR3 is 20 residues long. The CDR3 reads CASSRAPGTGAPRGHTEAFF. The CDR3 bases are TGTGCCAGCAGTAGAGCACCCGGGACAGGGGCCCCTCGGGGACACACTGAAGCTTTCTTT.

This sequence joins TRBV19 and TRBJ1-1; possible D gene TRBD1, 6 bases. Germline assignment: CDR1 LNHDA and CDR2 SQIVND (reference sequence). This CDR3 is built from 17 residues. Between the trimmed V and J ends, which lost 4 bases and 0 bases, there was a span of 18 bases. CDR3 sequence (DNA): TGTGCCAGTAGTAAACTACCTGGGACATCCATGAACACTGAAGCTTTCTTT. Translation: CASSKLPGTSMNTEAFF.

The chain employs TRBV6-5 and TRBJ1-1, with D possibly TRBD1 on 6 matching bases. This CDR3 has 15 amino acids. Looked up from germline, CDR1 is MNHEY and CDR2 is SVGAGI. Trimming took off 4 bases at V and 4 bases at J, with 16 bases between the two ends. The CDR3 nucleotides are TGTGCCAGCAGTTCGAGTCGGAAAGGGGGCACTGAAGCTTTCTTT. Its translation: CASSSSRKGGTEAFF.